Given below is one T cell receptor (beta chain) in context. No antigen is known for it. A second roughly 6 to 12 cycle PCR used barcoded and J-beta primers. Researchers report that a template-switch adaptor with 12 random nucleotides tagged each cDNA molecule. MiXCR, applied by TCRdb to the 5' RACE reads, yields one record per CDR3 protein. The sample lists 650,000 to 1,000,000 distinct CDR3 sequences, about 45% seen once, with roughly 18% in the top ten. These data are taken from a study of blood T cells in healthy people across ages. Study-level points and caveats: Higher diversity, along with more naive CD4+ cells, distinguished long-lived donors from aged donors.

Sequencing was done on a sample of blood. This receptor was obtained from a man aged 80 or over in good health.

CDR3 sequence reads: CSARSWTSGTGELFF. CDR3 in DNA: TGCAGTGCTAGAAGCTGGACTAGCGGCACCGGGGAGCTGTTTTTT. The V and J genes are TRBV20-1 and TRBJ2-2; TRBD2 aligns across 10 bases. The CDR3 runs to 15 residues. J lost 4 bases, V lost 2 bases, and 4 bases had no gene match. CDR1 is DFQATT and CDR2 is SNEGSKA in the germline V gene (reference sequence).